One and the same sample provided the 27 T cell receptor beta chains below, sequenced in a study of T cells after posttransplantation cyclophosphamide. Repertoires were generated with immunoSEQ multiplex PCR, while TCRdb's copy carries only in-frame clones and drops some. Listed for the sample are under 15,000 clones, none seen a single time. Busulfan-fludarabine conditioning, marrow transplant, and cyclophosphamide on days +3 and +4 were administered. The sequenced sample was PBMCs, obtained after allogeneic stem cell transplant with posttransplant cyclophosphamide. These receptors all stem from a female patient aged 35-55 years who received an allogeneic stem cell transplant from a related donor, was CMV-positive, and had acute GVHD only. A subset of T cells may come from the graft donor.

This clone was counted at least ten times. This chain joins TRBV6-1 and TRBJ1-3; D unclear. Germline V gives CDR1 MNHNS, CDR2 SASEGT. Trimming stripped 8 bases from V and 4 bases from J, with 12 bases between. The CDR3 is made up of 13 amino acids. This CDR3 is CASRQGWGNTIYF. In DNA, the CDR3 is TGTGCCAGCCGACAAGGTTGGGGAAACACCATATATTTT.

The sample holds many counts of this clone. The J gene is TRBJ1-2, the V gene TRBV6-1; unclear D gene. V was cut by 0 bases and J by 6 bases, with 11 bases left in between. CDR1 and CDR2 from the germline V gene are MNHNS and SASEGT. This CDR3 spans 14 amino acids. The DNA for the CDR3 is TGTGCCAGCAGTGAAGCGTGGGCAGAGAATGGCTACACCTTC. Its translation is CASSEAWAENGYTF.

This clone was found many times. J is TRBJ2-1 and V is TRBV5-5; TRBD2 matches 13 bases. This CDR3 has 16 residues. The germline V gene has CDR1 SGHKS and CDR2 YYEKEE (reference sequence). J gave up 8 bases and V 2 bases, and 7 bases lay outside the gene matches. Here the CDR3 reads CASSLGRTSGSDEQFF. The DNA for the CDR3 is TGTGCCAGCAGCTTAGGGAGGACTAGCGGGAGCGATGAGCAGTTCTTC.

This clone was counted at least ten times. CDR3 amino acids: CASSQRTGLYEQYF. CDR3 DNA: TGTGCCAGCAGCCAACGGACAGGGCTCTACGAGCAGTACTTC. This sequence joins TRBV5-6 and TRBJ2-7; TRBD1 matches 8 bases. The length of the CDR3 is 14 residues. V lost 4 bases, J lost 3 bases, and 6 bases stayed unmatched. Germline assignment: CDR1 SGHDT and CDR2 YYEEEE.

This clone was counted a few times. The gene calls are TRBV5-1 and TRBJ2-3; perhaps TRBD2 as D (6 bases). Trimming removed 3 bases at V and 3 bases at J, with 8 bases between. Germline lookup yields CDR1 SGHRS and CDR2 YFSETQ. This CDR3 has 13 residues. The CDR3 loop is CASSSLATDTQYF. CDR3 sequence (DNA): TGCGCCAGCAGCTCCCTAGCGACAGATACGCAGTATTTT. Supplemented by reference TRBV5-1 and TRBJ2-3, the full variable domain reads KAGVTQTPRYLIKTRGQQVTLSCSPISGHRSVSWYQQTPGQGLQFLFEYFSETQRNKGNFPGRFSGRQFSNSRSEMNVSTLELGDSALYLCASSSLATDTQYFGPGTRLTVL.

This clone was observed at least ten times. The chain combines TRBV10-2 with TRBJ2-1, with 8 bases lining up with TRBD2. Germline V gives CDR1 WSHSY, CDR2 SAAADI. The CDR3 length is 15 residues. Germline trimming cut 2 bases from V and 4 bases from J; bases unmatched to any gene: 4. CDR3 amino acids: CASSEEGLDYNEQFF. The CDR3 nucleotides read TGCGCCAGCAGTGAGGAGGGACTAGATTACAATGAGCAGTTCTTC.

This clone was observed many times. This chain connects TRBV5-4 to TRBJ2-5; TRBD1 agrees at 7 bases. Germline CDR1 reads SGHNT; CDR2 reads YYREEE (reference sequence). The CDR3 consists of 14 residues. J was trimmed by 5 bases and V by 4 bases; bases with no gene match: 8. In DNA form, the CDR3 reads TGTGCCAGCAGCCATCCGGGACAGTGGGAGACCCAGTACTTC. Its translation is CASSHPGQWETQYF.

This clone was found a few times. The V and J genes are TRBV28 and TRBJ2-1; 7 bases are a match to TRBD1. The V segment lost 4 bases and the J segment 7 bases; nucleotides outside the gene matches: 16. CDR3 length: 17 amino acids. Germline CDR1 reads MDHEN; CDR2 reads SYDVKM. The CDR3 DNA reads TGTGCCAGCAGTTCCCCACCTGGACAGGTTCCGTTTAATGAGCAGTTCTTC. Translating gives CASSSPPGQVPFNEQFF.

The table lists this clone with a few counts. This chain joins TRBV27 and TRBJ1-1, with 7 bases aligning to TRBD1. The CDR3 runs to 15 residues. Per germline, CDR1 MNHEY and CDR2 SMNVEV (reference sequence). V lost 1 base, J lost 4 bases, and 6 bases stayed unmatched. CDR3 bases: TGTGCCAGCAGTTTATGGGTAGGGGACAGCACTGAAGCTTTCTTT. Protein: CASSLWVGDSTEAFF.

In this sample, this clone turned up many times. The chain carries TRBV5-1 and TRBJ2-3, with a weak D call TRBD2 (6 bases). CDR3 size: 14 residues. The germline V gene has CDR1 SGHRS and CDR2 YFSETQ. V was shortened by 2 bases and J by 1 base, with 8 bases between the two germline ends. CDR3 sequence reads: CASSLWGGTDTQYF. The CDR3 coding sequence is TGCGCCAGCAGCTTATGGGGGGGCACAGATACGCAGTATTTT. Using reference TRBV5-1 and TRBJ2-3 for the parts outside the CDR3, the full variable domain is KAGVTQTPRYLIKTRGQQVTLSCSPISGHRSVSWYQQTPGQGLQFLFEYFSETQRNKGNFPGRFSGRQFSNSRSEMNVSTLELGDSALYLCASSLWGGTDTQYFGPGTRLTVL.

This clone showed up many times. J is TRBJ1-3 and V is TRBV29-1; possible D gene TRBD1, 6 bases. With 6 bases removed from V and 1 base from J, the gap between germline ends came to 10 bases. Germline V CDR1 and CDR2: SQVTM, ANQGSEA. The CDR3 has 13 residues. The CDR3: CSVNDRSGNTIYF. The CDR3 DNA reads TGCAGCGTAAACGACAGGTCTGGAAACACCATATATTTT.

This clone was counted at least ten times. The chain employs TRBV29-1 and TRBJ2-6; possible D gene TRBD1, 5 bases. This CDR3 is 17 amino acids long. The germline gives CDR1 SQVTM, CDR2 ANQGSEA. Trimming shortened V by 4 bases and J by 0 bases, and 16 bases separated the two germline ends. CDR3 in amino acids: CSVVLWGTHSGANVLTF. As DNA, the CDR3 is TGCAGCGTTGTTCTTTGGGGCACTCACTCTGGGGCCAACGTCCTGACTTTC.

This clone was seen at least ten times. The chain employs TRBV11-3 and TRBJ1-3; a weak D match, TRBD1 (6 bases). V was pared by 4 bases and J by 0 bases, with 10 bases between. This CDR3 spans 15 amino acids. The germline CDR1 and CDR2 sequences are SGHNT and YENEEA. The CDR3 DNA follows: TGTGCCAGCAGCTCACAGGGAAGCTCTGGAAACACCATATATTTT. It codes for CASSSQGSSGNTIYF.

This clone was picked up many times. The chain uses TRBV19 and TRBJ2-7; 12 bases are a match to TRBD2. J lost 3 bases, V lost 6 bases, and 3 bases had no gene match. Germline CDR1 is LNHDA and CDR2 is SQIVND (reference sequence). CDR3 length: 14 residues. CDR3 region: CASRGTSGRYEQYF. The DNA for the CDR3 is TGTGCCAGTAGGGGGACTAGCGGGCGCTACGAGCAGTACTTC.

This clone was recorded at least ten times. The chain recombines TRBV6-1 with TRBJ2-7; TRBD1 matches 9 bases. J lost 6 bases, V lost 6 bases, and 9 bases had no gene match. The CDR3 runs 14 residues. Germline V lookup: CDR1 MNHNS, CDR2 SASEGT. DNA for the CDR3: TGTGCCAGCAGCCAGGGGACAGGGATCTCCGAGCAGTACTTC. Encoded protein: CASSQGTGISEQYF.

This clone was detected many times. The chain combines TRBV19 with TRBJ1-2; 8 bases line up with TRBD1. This CDR3 contains 12 residues. CDR1 is LNHDA and CDR2 is SQIVND in the germline V gene (reference sequence). Trimming at V came to 10 bases and at J to 7 bases, leaving 8 bases not matched to a gene. CDR3 DNA: TGTGCCACCGTTCAGGGGGCGCTTGGCTACACCTTC. Its protein is CATVQGALGYTF.

At least ten counts were recorded for this clone. V is TRBV7-2 and J is TRBJ2-2, with a possible D match to TRBD1 (6 bases). CDR1 is SGHTA, CDR2 FQGNSA, per germline. This CDR3 is built from 14 residues. Trimming stripped 3 bases from V and 4 bases from J, with 9 bases between. CDR3 DNA sequence: TGTGCCAGCAGCTTTGGGGGCCCCACCGGGGAGCTGTTTTTT. Residues: CASSFGGPTGELFF.

This clone was counted ten times or more. The V and J genes are TRBV4-1 and TRBJ2-1, with TRBD2 matching over 8 bases. Germline-derived CDR1 and CDR2 are MGHRA and YSYEKL. CDR3 size: 15 residues. Germline trimming cut 1 base from V and 9 bases from J; bases unmatched to any gene: 8. CDR3 residues: CASSQGNGRASEQFF. The CDR3 bases are TGCGCCAGCAGCCAAGGTAACGGGAGGGCCTCTGAGCAGTTCTTC.

This clone was seen at least ten times. This chain joins TRBV7-9 and TRBJ2-1, with 14 bases lining up with TRBD2. The CDR3 is 17 residues long. V shed 2 bases and J 7 bases; nucleotides not matched to a gene: 7. Germline assignment: CDR1 SEHNR and CDR2 FQNEAQ (reference sequence). CDR3 sequence: CASSLRLAGGPGNEQFF. CDR3 in DNA: TGTGCCAGCAGCTTACGACTAGCGGGAGGGCCGGGAAATGAGCAGTTCTTC.

This clone came up a few times. The chain links TRBV6-6 to TRBJ1-4; possibly TRBD1 for D (6 bases). Trimming cost V 5 bases and J 5 bases, with 15 bases left between them. Germline V CDR1 and CDR2: MNHNY, SVGAGI (reference sequence). This CDR3 is 15 amino acids long. The CDR3 bases are TGTGCCAGCAGTGGGACCATCCAGGGGAATGAAAAACTGTTTTTT. Protein product: CASSGTIQGNEKLFF.

This sequence joins TRBV9 and TRBJ2-5; TRBD1 agrees at 8 bases. With V trimmed by 4 bases and J by 5 bases, 10 bases remained unmatched. Germline CDR1 and CDR2: SGDLS and YYNGEE. CDR3 length equals 15 residues. The DNA for the CDR3 is TGTGCCAGCAGCCCGTTACGGACAGGGAGCGAGACCCAGTACTTC. Residues: CASSPLRTGSETQYF.

The chain couples TRBV6-6 to TRBJ2-3, with 12 bases lining up with TRBD1. Germline V gives CDR1 MNHNY, CDR2 SVGAGI (reference sequence). Germline trimming cut 4 bases from V and 2 bases from J; bases unmatched to any gene: 1. This CDR3 comprises 15 residues. The CDR3: CASSSGQGATDTQYF. As DNA, the CDR3 is TGTGCCAGCAGTTCGGGACAGGGGGCCACAGATACGCAGTATTTT.

There are many counts of this clone. CDR3 sequence reads: CASSLAASGEETQYF. Here the CDR3 DNA reads TGTGCCAGCAGCTTAGCCGCTAGCGGGGAAGAGACCCAGTACTTC. The chain uses TRBV7-9 and TRBJ2-5; TRBD2 matches 9 bases. CDR3 length equals 15 residues. Germline V CDR1 and CDR2: SEHNR, FQNEAQ (reference sequence). J gave up 3 bases and V 0 bases, and 2 bases lay outside the gene matches.

This clone was picked up many times. The chain couples TRBV19 to TRBJ1-1; 11 positions agree with TRBD1. Trimming took 3 bases from V and 6 from J; bases not matched to a gene: 12. CDR1 and CDR2 from the germline V gene are LNHDA and SQIVND (reference sequence). The CDR3 loop spans 17 amino acids. CDR3 sequence: CASSIQDRGPYGAEAFF. The CDR3 DNA reads as TGTGCCAGTAGTATCCAGGACAGGGGGCCTTACGGGGCTGAAGCTTTCTTT.

There are many counts of this clone. The V call is TRBV2, the J call TRBJ2-3, with a possible D match to TRBD1 (6 bases). The germline V gene encodes CDR1 SNHLY and CDR2 FYNNEI. V gave up 4 bases and J gave up 0 bases, with 8 bases separating them. The length of the CDR3 is 14 residues. CDR3 in amino acids: CASSGQVSTDTQYF. The CDR3 coding sequence is TGTGCCAGCAGTGGACAGGTTAGCACAGATACGCAGTATTTT.

The chain combines TRBV11-2 with TRBJ2-3, with TRBD2 matching over 13 bases. This CDR3 comprises 17 residues. With V trimmed by 5 bases and J by 5 bases, 10 bases remained unmatched. Per the germline V gene, CDR1 is SGHAT and CDR2 is FQNNGV. The CDR3 region is CASSDGTSGVAVDTQYF. CDR3 bases: TGTGCCAGCAGCGACGGGACTAGCGGGGTCGCGGTAGATACGCAGTATTTT.

This clone was recorded at least ten times. The chain is built from TRBV5-1 and TRBJ1-1, with 7 bases lining up with TRBD1. CDR3 size: 14 residues. J was trimmed by 7 bases and V by 1 base; bases with no gene match: 7. Germline V gives CDR1 SGHRS, CDR2 YFSETQ. CDR3 DNA: TGCGCCAGCAGCTTGTTCAGGGGGGCTAATGAAGCTTTCTTT. Protein product: CASSLFRGANEAFF.